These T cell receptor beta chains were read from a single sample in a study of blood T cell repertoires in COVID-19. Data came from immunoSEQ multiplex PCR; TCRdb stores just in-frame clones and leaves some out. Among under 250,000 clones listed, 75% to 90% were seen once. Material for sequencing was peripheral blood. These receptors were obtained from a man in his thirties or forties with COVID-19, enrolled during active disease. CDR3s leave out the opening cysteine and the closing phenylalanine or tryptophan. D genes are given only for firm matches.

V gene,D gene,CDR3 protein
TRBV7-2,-,ASSLVGSVPYEQY
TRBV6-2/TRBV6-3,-,ASSYSNYGYT
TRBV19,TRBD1,ASSANDRGRGTEAF
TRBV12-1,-,ASTPKRNYEQY
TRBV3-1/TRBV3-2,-,ASSPRDNGNTIY
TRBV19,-,ASSMGRSNQPQH
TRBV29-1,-,SVEVGAEQPQH
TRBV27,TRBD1,ASSPRTGGSSYRFHEQF
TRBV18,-,ASSPSRDNEQF
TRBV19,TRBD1,ASSGDRGGLSNEQF
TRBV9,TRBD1,ASSVQGATEAF
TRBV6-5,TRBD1,ASSRQGARFGYT
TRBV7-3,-,ASSLLGTIGTSGYGYT
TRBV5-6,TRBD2,ASSLNPGGGRSYEQY
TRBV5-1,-,ASSRSFTDEQY
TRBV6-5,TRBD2,ASSYSSGAYNEQF
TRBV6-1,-,ASTKTGGDREKLF
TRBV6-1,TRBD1,ASSDGQGALVGGYT
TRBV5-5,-,ASSSDLQGWAYEQY
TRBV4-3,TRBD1,ASSNTRGTGINYGYT
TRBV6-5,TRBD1,ASSSEGAMRTEAF
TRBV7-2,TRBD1,ASSLATGTGNTIY
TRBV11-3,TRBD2,ASSLRLAGAGELF
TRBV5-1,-,ASSLGPGGGGEAF
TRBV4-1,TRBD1,ASSWTGDFNQPQH
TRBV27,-,ASSHHTSYEQY
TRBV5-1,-,ASSLPRGINTEAF
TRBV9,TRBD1,ASSVAISGTGTYNEQF
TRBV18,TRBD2,ASSPKGTSGRGYEQY
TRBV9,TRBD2,ASSVTSGGAWETQY